The 9 T cell receptor beta chains given below trace back to one sample, sequenced in a study of blood T cell repertoires in COVID-19. Measured with immunoSEQ multiplex PCR; TCRdb has only the in-frame clones, and not every one. The sample contains about 99,000 clones, roughly 84% of which appear only once. Sequencing was performed on peripheral blood. The receptors shown here come from a man aged 70 or older with active or convalescent COVID-19.

The J gene is TRBJ2-3, the V gene TRBV7-9, with TRBD2 identical over 7 bases. The CDR3 totals 14 residues. Germline V gene data show CDR1 as SEHNR and CDR2 as FQNEAQ (reference sequence). Trimming took 5 bases from V and 2 from J; bases not matched to a gene: 4. The CDR3: CASSRGDLTDTQYF. CDR3 DNA sequence: TGTGCCAGCAGCCGGGGGGACCTCACAGATACGCAGTATTTT.

The chain joins TRBV28 to TRBJ2-2, with 9 bases that match TRBD2. With 0 bases clipped from V and 6 bases from J, the junction kept 11 bases outside the gene matches. CDR1 is MDHEN and CDR2 is SYDVKM in the germline V gene. This CDR3 region has 18 residues. The CDR3, as DNA: TGTGCCAGCAGTTTATGGCGGGGGGGCTGGGAAGACGCCGGGGAGCTGTTTTTT. This sequence encodes CASSLWRGGWEDAGELFF.

This rearrangement joins TRBV28 to TRBJ1-2, with D possibly TRBD1 on 6 matching bases. The CDR3 covers 12 residues. Between the trimmed V and J ends, which lost 8 bases and 5 bases, there was a span of 12 bases. Germline V CDR1 and CDR2: MDHEN, SYDVKM. The CDR3 DNA follows: TGTGCCAGCCGGGGGGCCAGGTATGGCTACACCTTC. This translates into CASRGARYGYTF.

This sequence joins TRBV19 and TRBJ1-6; 12 positions agree with TRBD1. This CDR3 region has 17 residues. Germline CDR1 and CDR2: LNHDA and SQIVND (reference sequence). V lost 1 base, J lost 8 bases, and 6 bases stayed unmatched. CDR3 loop: CASSIATGQGADSPLHF. The CDR3 coding sequence is TGTGCCAGTAGTATAGCAACGGGACAGGGGGCGGATTCACCCCTCCACTTT.

The chain recombines TRBV2 with TRBJ2-2; D not resolved. The germline V gene has CDR1 SNHLY and CDR2 FYNNEI. CDR3 size: 13 residues. V lost 5 bases, J lost 1 base, and 5 bases lay in between. Here the CDR3 DNA reads TGTGCCAGCAGTCCCCAGAACACCGGGGAGCTGTTTTTT. Translating gives CASSPQNTGELFF.

The chain is built from TRBV18 and TRBJ2-7; no firm D call. V was clipped by 1 base and J by 1 base, with 14 bases between them. CDR1 and CDR2 (germline): KGHSH, LQKENI. The CDR3 totals 16 residues. Here the CDR3 reads CASSPLRLTPSYEQYF. The DNA for the CDR3 is TGTGCCAGCTCACCACTCAGGTTAACCCCTTCCTACGAGCAGTACTTC.

The chain has TRBV5-8 and TRBJ1-5; D not certain. Trimming took 5 bases from V and 7 from J, leaving 10 bases between them. The CDR3 covers 12 residues. Germline V gene lookup returns CDR1 SGHTS and CDR2 YDEGEE. This CDR3 reads CASRYILQPQHF. For the CDR3, the DNA is TGTGCCAGCAGGTATATCCTACAGCCCCAGCATTTT.

This rearrangement joins TRBV6-1 to TRBJ1-2; unclear D gene. Trimming cost V 0 bases and J 2 bases, with 7 bases left between them. The CDR3 runs to 14 residues. Germline CDR1 MNHNS, CDR2 SASEGT. CDR3 region: CASSEAHKNYGYTF. The CDR3 DNA is TGTGCCAGCAGTGAAGCGCACAAAAACTATGGCTACACCTTC.

The chain recombines TRBV2 with TRBJ1-1; D is unresolved. The CDR3 has 13 residues. With 0 bases removed from V and 11 bases from J, the gap between germline ends came to 13 bases. CDR1 is SNHLY and CDR2 is FYNNEI in the germline V gene. CDR3 DNA sequence: TGTGCCAGCAGTGAAGCTCGCGGGGTCTTGGCTTTCTTT. Protein sequence: CASSEARGVLAFF.